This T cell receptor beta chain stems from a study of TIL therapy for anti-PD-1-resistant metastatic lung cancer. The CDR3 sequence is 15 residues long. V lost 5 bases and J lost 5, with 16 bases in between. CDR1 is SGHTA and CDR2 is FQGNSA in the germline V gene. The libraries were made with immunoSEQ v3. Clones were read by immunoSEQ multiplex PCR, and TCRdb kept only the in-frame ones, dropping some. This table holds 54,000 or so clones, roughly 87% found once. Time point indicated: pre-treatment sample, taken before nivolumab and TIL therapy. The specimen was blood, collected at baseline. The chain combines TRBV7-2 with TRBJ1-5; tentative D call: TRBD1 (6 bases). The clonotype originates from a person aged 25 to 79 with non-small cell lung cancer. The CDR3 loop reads CASSQRAGAYQPQHF. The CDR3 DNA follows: TGTGCCAGCAGCCAGAGGGCAGGGGCATATCAGCCCCAGCATTTT.